These 11 T cell receptor beta chains were sequenced from one sample in a study of T cell repertoires in cytomegalovirus infection (dated by TCRdb to between 2018 and 2020). For these TCRs, the target antigens are not known. Taken with the paper, the label for treatment or condition translates to: in vitro stimulation with specific CMV peptide epitopes to enrich CMV-specific T cells. The sequencer was an Illumina HiSeq 1500. TCRdb reran the public reads through fastp at Q25 and MiXCR, keeping productive beta chains. Each CDR3 protein appears once, grouped with its most common genes and DNA. This sample is represented by roughly 800,000 distinct CDR3 sequences; roughly 28% of them were singletons. Jointly, the top ten make up around 13% of the sample. The input for sequencing was cultured CD8+ T cells from PBMCs, taken from culture after CMV antigen stimulation. Source of these receptors: a human donor in good health (CMV status not recorded). Some clones in this sample may be carry-over from other donors' samples.

This clonotype was detected many times. The chain employs TRBV5-5 and TRBJ1-6; D is uncertain. Germline V lookup: CDR1 SGHKS, CDR2 YYEKEE (reference sequence). This CDR3 has 16 residues. V shed 3 bases and J shed 8 bases, with 18 bases lying between them. CDR3 nucleotides: TGTGCCAGCAGCTCAAACAACGGGGTTCAGGATTCACCCCTCCACTTT. Translation: CASSSNNGVQDSPLHF.

This clonotype turned up a few times. This chain joins TRBV6-1 and TRBJ2-3; tentatively, D is TRBD1 (5 bases). V was cut by 10 bases and J by 2 bases, with 13 bases left in between. The CDR3 covers 13 residues. Germline V lookup: CDR1 MNHNS, CDR2 SASEGT. CDR3 in DNA: TGTGCCACCACAGGTCCCCTCACAGATACGCAGTATTTT. Residues: CATTGPLTDTQYF.

This rearrangement joins TRBV6-2 or TRBV6-3 to TRBJ2-2; D not resolved. Germline CDR1 reads MNHEY; CDR2 reads SVGEGT. V was shortened by 7 bases and J by 5 bases, with 11 bases between the two germline ends. The CDR3 is made up of 13 amino acids. The CDR3: CASTRTYTGELFF. CDR3 bases: TGTGCCAGCACCAGGACCTATACCGGGGAGCTGTTTTTT.

On this clonotype: A much larger clone differs by one base, so this may be a read error. The rearrangement joins TRBV12-3 or TRBV12-4 to TRBJ1-2, with D perhaps matching TRBD1 (6 bases). The CDR3 loop spans 12 amino acids. CDR3 loop: CDQFTGSYGYTF. CDR3 bases: TGTGACCAATTTACAGGGAGTTATGGCTACACCTTC.

This clonotype turned up a few times. The rearrangement links TRBV7-2 to TRBJ2-1; D is unresolved. There are 14 residues in the CDR3. V was shortened by 5 bases and J by 3 bases, with 11 bases between the two germline ends. Per the germline V gene, CDR1 is SGHTA and CDR2 is FQGNSA. DNA of the CDR3: TGTGCCAGCAGCCCCTGGGCCGGCTACAATGAGCAGTTCTTC. It encodes CASSPWAGYNEQFF.

CDR3 sequence (DNA): TGTGCCAGCAGGCAACAGGCGGTCAAAAGCTACGAGCAGTACGTC. Its protein is CASRQQAVKSYEQYV. V and J are TRBV27 and TRBJ2-7; D is perhaps TRBD1 (5 bases). The CDR3 is 15 residues long. Germline CDR1 reads MNHEY; CDR2 reads SMNVEV (reference sequence). V was pared by 6 bases and J by 3 bases, with 18 bases between.

This clonotype showed up just a few times. The chain recombines TRBV4-3 with TRBJ1-4; tentative D call: TRBD1 (5 bases). The germline gives CDR1 LGHNA, CDR2 YSLEER. Trimming removed 4 bases at V and 4 bases at J, with 13 bases between. The CDR3 spans 15 residues. CDR3 sequence: CASSRTWGSNEKLFF. In nucleotides, the CDR3 is TGCGCCAGCAGCCGGACCTGGGGCAGTAATGAAAAACTGTTTTTT.

V gene TRBV28 combines with J gene TRBJ1-5, with D perhaps matching TRBD1 (5 bases). The ends were cut back, 7 bases at V and 4 bases at J, with 17 bases in the middle. Germline V gives CDR1 MDHEN, CDR2 SYDVKM. The length of the CDR3 is 15 residues. CDR3 region: CASTTRGSWNQPQHF. As DNA, the CDR3 is TGTGCCAGCACAACGAGGGGCTCTTGGAATCAGCCCCAGCATTTT.

The chain joins TRBV6-2 or TRBV6-3 to TRBJ2-7; possibly TRBD2 for D (7 bases). From germline, CDR1 is MNHEY and CDR2 SVGEGT. This CDR3 contains 14 residues. The V and J ends lost 2 bases and 4 bases respectively, with 12 bases between them. The CDR3 DNA reads TGTGCCAGCAGTTACGAGGGGGGGCCGTACGAGCAGTACGTC. It codes for CASSYEGGPYEQYV.

The chain employs TRBV6-1 and TRBJ1-1, with D tentatively TRBD1 (5 bases). The V end was cut by 5 bases, the J end by 1 base, with 14 bases between. The germline CDR1 and CDR2 sequences are MNHNS and SASEGT. This CDR3 contains 15 residues. The CDR3 sequence: CASSFLRGRNTEAFF. The CDR3 nucleotides read TGTGCCAGCAGTTTCCTCCGGGGCAGGAACACTGAAGCTTTCTTT.

The chain joins TRBV2 to TRBJ2-7, with TRBD1 as a possible D gene (6 bases). This CDR3 is 13 amino acids long. Looked up from germline, CDR1 is SNHLY and CDR2 is FYNNEI. V gave up 4 bases and J gave up 3 bases, with 10 bases separating them. The DNA for the CDR3 is TGTGCCAGCAGTGGTCAGGGGCGCTACGAGCAGTACGTC. Translated, it gives CASSGQGRYEQYV.